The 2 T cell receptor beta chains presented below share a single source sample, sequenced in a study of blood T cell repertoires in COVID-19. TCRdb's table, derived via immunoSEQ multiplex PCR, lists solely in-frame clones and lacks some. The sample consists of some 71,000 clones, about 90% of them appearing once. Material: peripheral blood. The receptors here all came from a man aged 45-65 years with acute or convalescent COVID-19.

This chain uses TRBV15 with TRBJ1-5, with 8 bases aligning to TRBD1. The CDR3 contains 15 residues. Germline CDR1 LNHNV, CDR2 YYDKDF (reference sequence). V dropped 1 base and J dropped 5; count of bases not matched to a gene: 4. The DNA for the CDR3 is TGTGCCACCAGCAGAGTCACAGGGGGTCATCAGCCCCAGCATTTT. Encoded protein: CATSRVTGGHQPQHF.

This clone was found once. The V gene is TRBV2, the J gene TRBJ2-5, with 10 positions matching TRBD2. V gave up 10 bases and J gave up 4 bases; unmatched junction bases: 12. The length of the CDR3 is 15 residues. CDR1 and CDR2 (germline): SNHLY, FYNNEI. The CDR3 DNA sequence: TGTGCCACCGAATTAGCGGGAGGACTTGTAGAGACCCAGTACTTC. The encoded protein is CATELAGGLVETQYF.